The 5 T cell receptor beta chains in this list originate from one sample, sequenced in a study of T cell repertoires and Cas9 in healthy adults. Assay: immunoSEQ multiplex PCR; the TCRdb copy retains only in-frame clones and omits some. This sample carries about 13,000 clones, roughly 89% of them seen once, and the ten largest clones take approximately 1.5%. Sequencing was performed on Tregs (CD4+, CD25+, CD127-, CD137-, CD154-) from PBMCs; culture status not recorded. Receptors were obtained from a human donor in good health.

The chain is built from TRBV19 and TRBJ1-2; 7 bases map to TRBD1. Per germline, CDR1 LNHDA and CDR2 SQIVND (reference sequence). Trimming took 5 bases from V and 13 from J; bases not matched to a gene: 22. This CDR3 is 16 amino acids long. The DNA for the CDR3 is TGTGCCAGTAGTTCCTCCCCTAGGGGGCCCCCCCTGTTTGGCACCTTC. It translates to CASSSSPRGPPLFGTF. The whole variable domain, filled in from reference TRBV19 and TRBJ1-2, reads DGGITQSPKYLFRKEGQNVTLSCEQNLNHDAMYWYRQDPGQGLRLIYYSQIVNDFQKGDIAEGYSVSREKKESFPLTVTSAQKNPTAFYLCASSSSPRGPPLFGTFGSGTRLTVV.

V is TRBV7-8 and J is TRBJ2-1; a weak D match, TRBD1 (6 bases). Germline V lookup: CDR1 SGHVS, CDR2 FQNEAQ. V was clipped by 1 base and J by 9 bases, with 7 bases between them. There are 12 residues in the CDR3. CDR3 residues: CASSLVGAEQFF. Here the CDR3 DNA reads TGTGCCAGCAGCTTAGTGGGGGCTGAGCAGTTCTTC.

The chain joins TRBV5-6 to TRBJ2-2, with D possibly matching TRBD1 (6 bases). Germline V gene sequence: CDR1 SGHDT, CDR2 YYEEEE. The ends were cut back, 5 bases at V and 7 bases at J, with 18 bases in the middle. The CDR3 runs to 15 residues. The CDR3 sequence is CASREWTVRGGELFF. For the CDR3, the DNA is TGTGCCAGCAGGGAGTGGACAGTCAGAGGCGGGGAGCTGTTTTTT.

The chain employs TRBV19 and TRBJ1-5, with unresolved D. CDR3 length: 16 residues. CDR1 is LNHDA and CDR2 is SQIVND in the germline V gene (reference sequence). Trimming left V 4 bases short and J 2 bases short, with 15 bases between. The CDR3 sequence is CASSTGPRGGNQPQHF. The CDR3 DNA follows: TGTGCCAGTAGTACCGGCCCCCGGGGAGGCAATCAGCCCCAGCATTTT.

This clone came up a few times. The chain recombines TRBV18 with TRBJ2-3; 7 nucleotides line up with TRBD1. J gave up 3 bases and V 3 bases, and 9 bases lay outside the gene matches. The CDR3 contains 16 residues. CDR1 is KGHSH, CDR2 LQKENI, per germline. The CDR3 protein is CASSPRRGGRTDTQYF. The CDR3 bases are TGTGCCAGCTCACCTCGGCGAGGGGGCAGGACAGATACGCAGTATTTT.